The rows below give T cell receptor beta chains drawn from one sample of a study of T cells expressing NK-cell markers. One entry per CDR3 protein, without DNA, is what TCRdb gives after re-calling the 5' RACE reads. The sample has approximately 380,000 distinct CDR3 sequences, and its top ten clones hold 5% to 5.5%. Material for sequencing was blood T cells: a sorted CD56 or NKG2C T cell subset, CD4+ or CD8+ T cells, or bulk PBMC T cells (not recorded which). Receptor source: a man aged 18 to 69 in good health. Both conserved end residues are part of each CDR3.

cdr3_aa: CASSFSSGLAGQETQYF
v_call: TRBV28
j_call: TRBJ2-5
cdr3_length: 17

cdr3_aa: CASSIGRANYGYTF
v_call: TRBV19
j_call: TRBJ1-2
cdr3_length: 14

cdr3_aa: CASSLLKGTTTDTQYF
v_call: TRBV27
j_call: TRBJ2-3
cdr3_length: 16

cdr3_aa: CASSPGRNSWDTIYF
v_call: TRBV18
j_call: TRBJ1-3
cdr3_length: 15

cdr3_aa: CASSLGGLSGGKETQYF
v_call: TRBV5-1
j_call: TRBJ2-5
cdr3_length: 17

cdr3_aa: CASSGQGRYYGYTF
v_call: TRBV14
j_call: TRBJ1-2
cdr3_length: 14

cdr3_aa: CASSFWTGPPRYTF
v_call: TRBV28
j_call: TRBJ1-2
cdr3_length: 14

cdr3_aa: CASSRLEPQEKLFF
v_call: TRBV5-1
j_call: TRBJ1-4
cdr3_length: 14

cdr3_aa: CASSQGLAGGRLETQYF
v_call: TRBV7-2
j_call: TRBJ2-5
cdr3_length: 17

cdr3_aa: CASSFDTLRSYEQYF
v_call: TRBV5-5
j_call: TRBJ2-7
cdr3_length: 15

cdr3_aa: CASSSRGTEPEKLFF
v_call: TRBV12-3/TRBV12-4
j_call: TRBJ1-4
cdr3_length: 15

cdr3_aa: CASSLNAWGQGGYTF
v_call: TRBV7-6
j_call: TRBJ1-2
cdr3_length: 15

cdr3_aa: CASSLGWQGGYGYTF
v_call: TRBV7-8
j_call: TRBJ1-2
cdr3_length: 15

cdr3_aa: CSARDTGQGVSPLHF
v_call: TRBV20-1
j_call: TRBJ1-6
cdr3_length: 15

cdr3_aa: CASSSYGGKNIQYF
v_call: TRBV5-5
j_call: TRBJ2-4
cdr3_length: 14

cdr3_aa: CASSERRGLTDTQYF
v_call: TRBV10-2
j_call: TRBJ2-3
cdr3_length: 15

cdr3_aa: CASSPPGGLGHEQFF
v_call: TRBV18
j_call: TRBJ2-1
cdr3_length: 15

cdr3_aa: CASSSLAGGIKETQYF
v_call: TRBV7-2
j_call: TRBJ2-5
cdr3_length: 16

cdr3_aa: CASSPNRQANYGYTF
v_call: TRBV7-2
j_call: TRBJ1-2
cdr3_length: 15

cdr3_aa: CATPSGTSNYGYTF
v_call: TRBV28
j_call: TRBJ1-2
cdr3_length: 14

cdr3_aa: CASSLVAGADTDTQYF
v_call: TRBV7-6
j_call: TRBJ2-3
cdr3_length: 16

cdr3_aa: CASSWATGRNEQFF
v_call: TRBV18
j_call: TRBJ2-1
cdr3_length: 14

cdr3_aa: CSASRQGSGYTF
v_call: TRBV20-1
j_call: TRBJ1-2
cdr3_length: 12

cdr3_aa: CASSFQSDPPTYQETQYF
v_call: TRBV11-2
j_call: TRBJ2-5
cdr3_length: 18

cdr3_aa: CASSRTGITVQPQHF
v_call: TRBV5-5
j_call: TRBJ1-5
cdr3_length: 15

cdr3_aa: CASSSRGQSYTF
v_call: TRBV12-3/TRBV12-4
j_call: TRBJ1-2
cdr3_length: 12

cdr3_aa: CASSETSGGSDTQYF
v_call: TRBV6-1
j_call: TRBJ2-3
cdr3_length: 15

cdr3_aa: CASRDRTGKNTEAFF
v_call: TRBV12-3/TRBV12-4
j_call: TRBJ1-1
cdr3_length: 15

cdr3_aa: CASGLATGSNEQFF
v_call: TRBV12-5
j_call: TRBJ2-1
cdr3_length: 14

cdr3_aa: CASSYTRQGAGNQPQHF
v_call: TRBV6-5
j_call: TRBJ1-5
cdr3_length: 17

cdr3_aa: CASSSGGQPSYEQYF
v_call: TRBV19
j_call: TRBJ2-7
cdr3_length: 15

cdr3_aa: CASSPSISSTDRGRGTDTQYF
v_call: TRBV5-1
j_call: TRBJ2-3
cdr3_length: 21

cdr3_aa: CSAGLVGRGEKLFF
v_call: TRBV20-1
j_call: TRBJ1-4
cdr3_length: 14

cdr3_aa: CASRPTRNSYNEQFF
v_call: TRBV10-2
j_call: TRBJ2-1
cdr3_length: 15

cdr3_aa: CASRRVQGSDQPQHF
v_call: TRBV6-1
j_call: TRBJ1-5
cdr3_length: 15

cdr3_aa: CSASNRTGFTDTQYF
v_call: TRBV20-1
j_call: TRBJ2-3
cdr3_length: 15

cdr3_aa: CASSLIRDRGYRGELFF
v_call: TRBV11-2
j_call: TRBJ2-2
cdr3_length: 17

cdr3_aa: CASSPGLAGGRAEQYF
v_call: TRBV6-1
j_call: TRBJ2-7
cdr3_length: 16

cdr3_aa: CASLPLQTVTYEQYF
v_call: TRBV28
j_call: TRBJ2-7
cdr3_length: 15

cdr3_aa: CASSQVGVSTDTQYF
v_call: TRBV4-2
j_call: TRBJ2-3
cdr3_length: 15

cdr3_aa: CASVGSGDPTYEQYF
v_call: TRBV2
j_call: TRBJ2-7
cdr3_length: 15

cdr3_aa: CASRTLETQYF
v_call: TRBV28
j_call: TRBJ2-5
cdr3_length: 11

cdr3_aa: CASSGLAGQPQHF
v_call: TRBV6-6
j_call: TRBJ1-5
cdr3_length: 13

cdr3_aa: CASSPAGAEQFF
v_call: TRBV5-4
j_call: TRBJ2-1
cdr3_length: 12

cdr3_aa: CSAELAGGVGEQYF
v_call: TRBV20-1
j_call: TRBJ2-7
cdr3_length: 14

cdr3_aa: CASSQLSPGETQYF
v_call: TRBV3-1
j_call: TRBJ2-5
cdr3_length: 14

cdr3_aa: CASRSTSGGRSYEQYF
v_call: TRBV5-1
j_call: TRBJ2-7
cdr3_length: 16

cdr3_aa: CASSRASSRVGELFF
v_call: TRBV6-1
j_call: TRBJ2-2
cdr3_length: 15

cdr3_aa: CASSQSRYQYF
v_call: TRBV3-1
j_call: TRBJ2-7
cdr3_length: 11

cdr3_aa: CASRSQGGLPNEQFF
v_call: TRBV7-8
j_call: TRBJ2-1
cdr3_length: 15

cdr3_aa: CASSSFQEKLFF
v_call: TRBV6-6
j_call: TRBJ1-4
cdr3_length: 12

cdr3_aa: CATSRARGEKLFF
v_call: TRBV15
j_call: TRBJ1-4
cdr3_length: 13

cdr3_aa: CASSVAPYREQGNEQFF
v_call: TRBV9
j_call: TRBJ2-1
cdr3_length: 17

cdr3_aa: CASSQVWTGALTSGYTF
v_call: TRBV14
j_call: TRBJ1-2
cdr3_length: 17